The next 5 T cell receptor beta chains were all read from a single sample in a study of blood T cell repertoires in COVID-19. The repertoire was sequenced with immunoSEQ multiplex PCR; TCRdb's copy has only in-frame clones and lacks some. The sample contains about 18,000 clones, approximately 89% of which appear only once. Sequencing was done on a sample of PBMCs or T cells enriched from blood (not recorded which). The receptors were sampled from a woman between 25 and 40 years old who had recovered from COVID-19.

The CDR3 sequence: CASSPTTGSNSPLHF. CDR3 nucleotide sequence: TGTGCCAGCAGCCCCACGACAGGGAGTAATTCACCCCTCCACTTT. The J gene is TRBJ1-6, the V gene TRBV9; TRBD1 aligns across 7 bases. The CDR3 contains 15 residues. J was trimmed by 6 bases and V by 4 bases; bases with no gene match: 7. In germline, CDR1 is SGDLS, CDR2 YYNGEE.

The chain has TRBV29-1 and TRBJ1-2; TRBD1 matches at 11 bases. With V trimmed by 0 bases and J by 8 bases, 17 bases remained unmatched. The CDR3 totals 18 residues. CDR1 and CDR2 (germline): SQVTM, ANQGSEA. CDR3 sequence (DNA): TGCAGCGTTGAAGATCTTCAGGACAGGGGGCGCGTTCTTGAAGGCTACACCTTC. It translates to CSVEDLQDRGRVLEGYTF. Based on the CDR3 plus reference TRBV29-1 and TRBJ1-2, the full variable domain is SAVISQKPSRDICQRGTSLTIQCQVDSQVTMMFWYRQQPGQSLTLIATANQGSEATYESGFVIDKFPISRPNLTFSTLTVSNMSPEDSSIYLCSVEDLQDRGRVLEGYTFGSGTRLTVV.

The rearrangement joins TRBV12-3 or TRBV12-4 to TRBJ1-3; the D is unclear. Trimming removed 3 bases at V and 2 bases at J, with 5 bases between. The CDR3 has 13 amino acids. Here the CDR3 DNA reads TGTGCCAGCAGTTTGGGCACTGGAAACACCATATATTTT. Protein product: CASSLGTGNTIYF.

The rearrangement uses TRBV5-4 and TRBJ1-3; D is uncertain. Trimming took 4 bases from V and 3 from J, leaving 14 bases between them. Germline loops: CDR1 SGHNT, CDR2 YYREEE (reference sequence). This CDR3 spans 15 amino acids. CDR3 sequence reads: CASSVDPSLGNTIYF. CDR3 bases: TGTGCCAGCAGCGTTGATCCAAGCCTTGGAAACACCATATATTTT.

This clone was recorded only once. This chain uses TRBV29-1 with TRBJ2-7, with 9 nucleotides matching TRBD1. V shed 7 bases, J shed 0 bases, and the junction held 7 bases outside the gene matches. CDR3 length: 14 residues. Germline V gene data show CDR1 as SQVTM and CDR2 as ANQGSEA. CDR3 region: CSALGQGSSYEQYF. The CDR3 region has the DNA TGCAGCGCCCTCGGACAGGGGAGCTCCTACGAGCAGTACTTC.